These T cell receptor beta chains were read from a single sample in a study of CD8 T cells in ankylosing spondylitis. TCRdb analysed the 5' RACE reads with MiXCR anew, one entry per CDR3 protein. The sample yields hundreds of thousands of distinct CDR3 sequences, 12% seen once. Sequenced input: blood, either unsorted or a sorted T cell fraction (not recorded which). The source of these receptors is a male donor with ankylosing spondylitis. The CDR3 runs from the conserved cysteine through the conserved F or W. D genes are given only for firm matches. Where a row states a size, it is once, few, many or the class of an expanded clone; other rows omit it.

clone size	D gene	V gene	J gene	CDR3 protein	CDR3 DNA
few	NA	TRBV20-1	TRBJ2-5	CSAKWYQETQYF	TGCAGTGCGAAGTGGTACCAAGAGACCCAGTACTTC
NA	TRBD1	TRBV7-9	TRBJ1-1	CASSRTGGEAFF	TGTGCCAGCAGCCGGACAGGGGGTGAAGCTTTCTTT
many	NA	TRBV19	TRBJ1-1	CASSISYDTEAFF	TGTGCCAGTAGTATATCTTACGACACTGAAGCTTTCTTT
many	NA	TRBV20-1	TRBJ1-6	CSARDFGRSWNSPLHF	TGCAGTGCTAGAGATTTCGGGAGATCGTGGAATTCACCCCTCCACTTT
NA	TRBD2	TRBV4-3	TRBJ2-3	CASSLQTSASTDTQYF	TGCGCCAGCAGCCTCCAAACTAGCGCAAGCACAGATACGCAGTATTTT
NA	NA	TRBV27	TRBJ1-2	CASSLAEHYGYTF	TGTGCCAGCAGTTTGGCAGAACACTATGGCTACACCTTC
NA	TRBD2	TRBV15	TRBJ2-7	CATSRYRLAGGKNEQYF	TGTGCCACCAGCAGATACCGACTAGCGGGAGGTAAGAACGAGCAGTACTTC
few	TRBD1	TRBV20-1	TRBJ1-5	CSARVGQESNQPQHF	TGCAGTGCTAGGGTAGGACAGGAGAGCAATCAGCCCCAGCATTTT
NA	NA	TRBV7-2	TRBJ1-1	CASSLEVERFF	TGTGCCAGCAGCTTAGAGGTAGAGAGATTCTTT
many	TRBD1	TRBV20-1	TRBJ2-3	CSAPRYRGHSTDTQYF	TGCAGTGCTCCCCGTTACAGGGGGCATTCCACAGATACGCAGTATTTT
NA	NA	TRBV7-3	TRBJ1-1	CASSSSGTANTEAFF	TGTGCCAGCAGCTCATCCGGGACGGCCAACACTGAAGCTTTCTTT
few	NA	TRBV7-2	TRBJ2-3	CASSLYREDTQYF	TGTGCCAGCAGCCTATACAGGGAAGATACGCAGTATTTT
few	NA	TRBV30	TRBJ2-3	CAWNGPQDTQYF	TGTGCCTGGAACGGCCCCCAAGATACGCAGTATTTT
few	NA	TRBV3-1	TRBJ1-1	CASRQRRTLNTEAFF	TGTGCCAGCAGACAACGTCGAACCCTGAACACTGAAGCTTTCTTT
many	NA	TRBV7-2	TRBJ2-7	CASSLRPTYEQYF	TGTGCCAGCAGCTTACGCCCAACCTACGAGCAGTACTTC
many	TRBD1	TRBV4-3	TRBJ2-1	CASSRRQGLSNNEQFF	TGCGCCAGCAGCCGCCGACAGGGATTGTCGAACAATGAGCAGTTCTTC
NA	NA	TRBV30	TRBJ2-7	CAWSVAGPYPYEQYF	TGTGCCTGGAGTGTAGCAGGGCCCTATCCCTACGAGCAGTACTTC
few	NA	TRBV7-2	TRBJ1-6	CASSSSRDSPLHF	TGTGCCAGCAGCTCCTCTCGAGATTCACCCCTCCACTTT
few	TRBD2	TRBV10-3	TRBJ2-7	CAIKPFAGDEQYF	TGTGCCATCAAGCCCTTTGCGGGGGACGAGCAGTACTTC
many	NA	TRBV7-2	TRBJ2-1	CASSFQGNEQFF	TGTGCCAGCAGCTTTCAGGGCAATGAGCAGTTCTTC
NA	NA	TRBV5-1	TRBJ2-5	CASSLGRERETQYF	TGCGCCAGCAGCTTGGGCAGGGAACGGGAGACCCAGTACTTC
many	NA	TRBV7-2	TRBJ1-5	CASSLSTVSNQPQHF	TGTGCCAGCAGCCTATCGACAGTTAGCAATCAGCCCCAGCATTTT
NA	TRBD2	TRBV5-1	TRBJ2-3	CASSLLGLAGVGDTQYF	TGCGCCAGCAGCTTGTTGGGACTAGCGGGAGTGGGAGATACGCAGTATTTT
few	NA	TRBV18	TRBJ1-2	CASSPGTSGYTF	TGTGCCAGCTCACCGGGGACAAGTGGCTACACCTTC
NA	TRBD1	TRBV12-3/TRBV12-4	TRBJ2-6	CASSSRGTGSGANVLTF	TGTGCCAGCAGTTCCAGGGGGACGGGCTCTGGGGCCAACGTCCTGACTTTC
NA	TRBD1	TRBV7-2	TRBJ1-2	CASSLVRGSDGYTF	TGTGCCAGCAGCTTAGTCAGGGGGTCGGATGGCTACACCTTC
many	NA	TRBV7-2	TRBJ1-1	CASSQQANTEAFF	TGTGCCAGCAGCCAACAGGCGAACACTGAAGCTTTCTTT
many	NA	TRBV7-2	TRBJ1-6	CASSLDGWNSPLHF	TGTGCCAGCAGCTTAGATGGATGGAATTCACCCCTCCACTTT
NA	NA	TRBV20-1	TRBJ2-7	CSAILGYEQYF	TGCAGTGCTATTCTGGGTTACGAGCAGTACTTC
many	NA	TRBV9	TRBJ1-1	CASSALTGTEAFF	TGTGCCAGCAGCGCACTAACAGGTACTGAAGCTTTCTTT
few	TRBD1	TRBV7-2	TRBJ2-5	CASSNPDRGFEETQYF	TGTGCCAGCAGCAATCCGGACAGGGGATTCGAAGAGACCCAGTACTTC
few	NA	TRBV5-1	TRBJ1-1	CASSLVGALNTEAFF	TGCGCCAGCAGCTTGGTGGGGGCACTGAACACTGAAGCTTTCTTT
many	TRBD2	TRBV20-1	TRBJ2-3	CSARDWGRAGDTQYF	TGCAGTGCTAGAGATTGGGGGAGGGCAGGAGATACGCAGTATTTT
NA	NA	TRBV20-1	TRBJ2-5	CSAREYETQYF	TGCAGTGCTAGAGAATACGAGACCCAGTACTTC
many	NA	TRBV20-1	TRBJ2-7	CSALTSSYEQYF	TGCAGTGCTCTAACTAGCTCCTACGAGCAGTACTTC
few	TRBD1	TRBV7-2	TRBJ2-7	CASSRRTGDYEQYF	TGTGCCAGCAGCCGACGGACAGGAGACTACGAGCAGTACTTC
many	TRBD2	TRBV5-1	TRBJ2-7	CASSLGTSGIYEQYF	TGCGCCAGCAGCTTGGGGACTAGCGGGATCTACGAGCAGTACTTC
NA	TRBD1	TRBV20-1	TRBJ1-2	CSASSHRGENYGYTF	TGCAGTGCTAGTTCCCACAGGGGTGAAAACTATGGCTACACCTTC
NA	TRBD2	TRBV20-1	TRBJ2-5	CSATPTSGSQETQYF	TGCAGTGCGACTCCGACTAGCGGGAGCCAAGAGACCCAGTACTTC
many	TRBD1	TRBV5-1	TRBJ1-6	CASSWVTGSDSPLHF	TGCGCCAGCAGCTGGGTGACAGGGTCCGATTCACCCCTCCACTTT
few	NA	TRBV5-1	TRBJ1-1	CASSLGGSFDTEAFF	TGCGCCAGCAGCCTGGGCGGCAGCTTTGACACTGAAGCTTTCTTT
NA	NA	TRBV5-6	TRBJ2-4	CASSLPAGSKNIQYF	TGTGCCAGCAGCCTCCCGGCGGGTTCCAAAAACATTCAGTACTTC
NA	TRBD1	TRBV19	TRBJ2-7	CASSSRTGTGGQKQYF	TGTGCCAGTAGTAGCCGCACCGGGACAGGGGGTCAGAAGCAGTACTTC
few	TRBD2	TRBV7-2	TRBJ2-4	CASSFQGLAGGIQYF	TGTGCCAGCAGCTTCCAAGGCCTAGCGGGAGGCATTCAGTACTTC
few	TRBD2	TRBV10-3	TRBJ2-4	CAISESAGGPFAKNIQYF	TGTGCCATCAGTGAGTCGGCGGGAGGGCCTTTTGCCAAAAACATTCAGTACTTC
NA	NA	TRBV3-1	TRBJ2-3	CASSQAGWGRYTQYF	TGTGCCAGCAGCCAAGCGGGCTGGGGGCGTTATACGCAGTATTTT
few	NA	TRBV20-1	TRBJ2-1	CSASTRYRNEQFF	TGCAGTGCTAGCACTAGGTATCGGAATGAGCAGTTCTTC
NA	TRBD1	TRBV6-1	TRBJ1-2	CASSPLDRAYGYTF	TGTGCCAGCAGTCCTTTAGACAGGGCGTATGGCTACACCTTC